This paragraph covers one T cell receptor (beta chain) sequence. This sample was taken from a study of blood T cells in healthy people across ages. V shed 6 bases and J shed 1 base, with 9 bases lying between them. This CDR3 comprises 13 residues. CDR1 MGHDK and CDR2 SYGVNS come from the germline V gene. A second about 6 to 12 cycle PCR used barcoded and J-beta primers. There were at least 3 million CDR3-containing paired-end reads obtained from each sample. Each CDR3 protein gets one entry after TCRdb re-called the 5' RACE reads with MiXCR. The top ten hold about 19% of the sample, which has approximately 820,000 distinct CDR3 sequences, roughly 44% seen once.

Sequenced input: blood. This clonotype was obtained from a man between 60 and 75 years old in good health. This sequence joins TRBV25-1 and TRBJ1-1; D may be TRBD1 (6 bases). CDR3 in DNA: TGTGCCAGCAGGCGACAGGAGAACACTGAAGCTTTCTTT. Amino acid sequence: CASRRQENTEAFF. Full variable domain (remainder filled in from reference TRBV25-1 and TRBJ1-1): EADIYQTPRYLVIGTGKKITLECSQTMGHDKMYWYQQDPGMELHLIHYSYGVNSTEKGDLSSESTVSRIRTEHFPLTLESARPSHTSQYLCASRRQENTEAFFGQGTRLTVV.